The text below deals with one T cell receptor (beta chain). Its target is not known. The entry originates in a study of T cell repertoires in cytomegalovirus infection. Germline loops: CDR1 SEHNR, CDR2 FQNEAQ (reference sequence). There are 16 residues in the CDR3. V was cut by 5 bases and J by 3 bases, with 19 bases left in between. TCRdb used MiXCR to reprocess the reads, holding one entry per CDR3 protein. This table holds 800,000 to 950,000 distinct CDR3 sequences, approximately 32% found once. This TCR derives from a human donor in good health (CMV status not recorded). Some clones in this sample may be carry-over from other donors' samples. The material was cultured CD8+ T cells from PBMCs, obtained from culture after CMV antigen stimulation. V and J are TRBV7-9 and TRBJ1-2; D ambiguous. In DNA, the CDR3 is TGTGCCAGCAGCCACCCCGCTACCCGAGAGGACTATGGCTACACCTTC. Residues: CASSHPATREDYGYTF.